This TCR beta chain was obtained from a study of T cells in women clearing cervical HPV infection. The data were produced by immunoSEQ multiplex PCR, yet TCRdb's version contains in-frame clones alone and is incomplete. The sample spans around 44,000 clones; the ten largest clones claim 7.6%. Notes on this clone: The DNA ends 3 residues before the CDR3 does, and the rest of the CDR3 is filled in from the germline J gene.

Germline V CDR1 and CDR2: LGHNT, FRNRAP. The V end lost 6 bases, the J end lost 1 base, and 22 bases lay between the germline ends. The CDR3 covers 18 residues. The source of this sequence is a woman aged 18 to 75 with a cervical HPV16 infection that either progressed to CIN3+ or cleared (not recorded which). J is TRBJ1-3 and V is TRBV12-5; D is perhaps TRBD1 (5 bases). The sequencing input was blood buffy coat. The CDR3 loop reads CASGFIPMKGESGNTIYF. The DNA read from the CDR3 is TGTGCTAGTGGCTTTATCCCCATGAAAGGGGAGTCTGGAAACACC.